The 4 T cell receptor beta chains in this list originate from one sample, sequenced in a study of identical twins. Each CDR3 protein is one row after TCRdb ran MiXCR on the 5' RACE reads. Of fewer than 350,000 distinct CDR3 sequences detected, approximately 8.5% appear once; the ten largest clones hold 2.1%. This same sample was also taken into another study, of yellow fever vaccine responses in identical twins.

The specimen sequenced was memory (CD45RO+) T cells sorted from blood. These receptor sequences come from a woman aged 18-29 years in good health.

This clonotype showed up just a few times. The V and J genes are TRBV28 and TRBJ2-3, with 7 bases fitting TRBD1. The CDR3 spans 17 residues. Germline CDR1 reads MDHEN; CDR2 reads SYDVKM. Trimming took 4 bases from V and 2 from J; bases not matched to a gene: 12. CDR3 sequence reads: CASSSSATGFSTDTQYF. The CDR3 DNA reads as TGTGCCAGCAGTTCATCCGCGACAGGGTTCTCCACAGATACGCAGTATTTT.

CDR3 in amino acids: CASTPGLVTGELFF. In nucleotides, the CDR3 is TGTGCCAGCACCCCCGGGCTCGTCACCGGGGAGCTGTTTTTT. The chain uses TRBV6-1 and TRBJ2-2; D unresolved. V was cut by 7 bases and J by 4 bases, with 13 bases left in between. Germline V gene lookup returns CDR1 MNHNS and CDR2 SASEGT. The CDR3 sequence is 14 residues long.

The gene calls are TRBV7-2 and TRBJ2-1; a weak D match, TRBD2 (6 bases). V dropped 5 bases and J dropped 4 bases, with 21 bases sitting between them. The CDR3 has 17 amino acids. CDR1 is SGHTA, CDR2 FQGNSA, per germline. The CDR3 region is CASSAGLRMMIYNEQFF. In nucleotides, the CDR3 is TGTGCCAGCAGCGCCGGACTACGGATGATGATTTACAATGAGCAGTTCTTC.

The chain is built from TRBV24-1 and TRBJ2-1; TRBD2 is a possible D gene (6 bases). The CDR3 covers 15 residues. V lost 7 bases and J 4 bases, leaving 16 bases between the germline ends. CDR1 is KGHDR and CDR2 is SFDVKD in the germline V gene. The CDR3 coding sequence is TGTGCCACCAGAGAGGGGTCTAGCGAATACAATGAGCAGTTCTTC. This encodes CATREGSSEYNEQFF.